The 19 T cell receptor beta chains given below trace back to one sample, sequenced in a study of T-cell reconstitution after alpha-beta-depleted transplantation in children. Preparing the TCRbeta library involved the use of unique molecular identifiers. Each CDR3 protein is one row after TCRdb ran MiXCR on the PCR reads. The sample lists some 550,000 distinct CDR3 sequences, approximately 22% seen once, with less than 15% in the top ten. Material: PBMCs, mostly from graft donor cells, obtained 360 days after TCRalphabeta/CD19-depleted stem cell transplant. The receptor set was obtained from a boy less than two years old who had a stem cell transplant for acute myeloid leukemia, so the T cells may come from the graft donor.

This clonotype has a count of ten or more. The rearrangement uses TRBV12-3 or TRBV12-4 and TRBJ2-5; D is unclear. Between the trimmed V and J ends, which lost 5 bases and 1 base, there was a span of 2 bases. The CDR3 covers 11 residues. The CDR3 loop reads CASSAQETQYF. The CDR3, as DNA: TGTGCCAGCAGTGCCCAAGAGACCCAGTACTTC.

This clonotype was counted a few times. Written as DNA, the CDR3 is TGCAGTGCGGAGGGGACGGCCTCCGAGCAGTACGTC. Amino acids: CSAEGTASEQYV. V gene TRBV20-1 combines with J gene TRBJ2-7; a weak D match, TRBD2 (6 bases). Trimming removed 6 bases from V and 6 bases from J, with 15 bases in between. Germline CDR1 DFQATT, CDR2 SNEGSKA (reference sequence). The CDR3 contains 12 residues.

This clonotype was seen ten or more times. Written as DNA, the CDR3 is TGCAGTGCTAGTGGAGGGACGGCGAACTATGGCTACACCTTC. Its protein is CSASGGTANYGYTF. V usage is TRBV20-1 and J usage is TRBJ1-2, with D possibly matching TRBD1 (5 bases). The CDR3 runs 14 residues. V lost 3 bases to trimming and J lost 2 bases, with 13 bases between them. CDR1 and CDR2 from the germline V gene are DFQATT and SNEGSKA (reference sequence).

This clonotype has more than one count but fewer than ten. The chain recombines TRBV6-5 with TRBJ1-1, with D maybe TRBD1 (5 bases). Germline V CDR1 and CDR2: MNHEY, SVGAGI. V lost 4 bases to trimming and J lost 5 bases, with 20 bases between them. There are 16 residues in the CDR3. The CDR3 DNA follows: TGTGCCAGCAGTTCCCCTGACGGGACTCGAACGACTGAAGCTTTCTTT. Amino acid sequence: CASSSPDGTRTTEAFF.

This clonotype has a handful of counts. V is TRBV28 and J is TRBJ2-1; no clear D. Looked up from germline, CDR1 is MDHEN and CDR2 is SYDVKM. CDR3 length equals 12 residues. Trimming shortened V by 0 bases and J by 7 bases, and 4 bases separated the two germline ends. Here the CDR3 DNA reads TGTGCCAGCAGTTTATGGAGGAATGAGCAGTTCTTC. Amino acids: CASSLWRNEQFF.

The rearrangement joins TRBV6-5 to TRBJ1-2, with D possibly matching TRBD1 (5 bases). CDR1 is MNHEY, CDR2 SVGAGI, per germline. V lost 3 bases to trimming and J lost 2 bases, with 10 bases between them. The CDR3 runs 14 residues. Here the CDR3 DNA reads TGTGCCAGCAGTTATTTGAACAGGAACTATGGCTACACCTTC. Translated, it gives CASSYLNRNYGYTF.

The chain uses TRBV30 and TRBJ2-1, with D uncertain. The V and J ends lost 2 bases and 4 bases respectively, with 3 bases between them. CDR1 is GTSNPN and CDR2 is SVGIG in the germline V gene (reference sequence). This CDR3 contains 11 residues. The CDR3 region is CAWSTYNEQFF. The CDR3 nucleotides are TGTGCCTGGAGTACATACAATGAGCAGTTCTTC. Together with reference TRBV30 and TRBJ2-1, the CDR3 gives the full variable domain: SQTIHQWPATLVQPVGSPLSLECTVEGTSNPNLYWYRQAAGRGLQLLFYSVGIGQISSEVPQNLSASRPQDRQFILSSKKLLLSDSGFYLCAWSTYNEQFFGPGTRLTVL.

The V gene is TRBV29-1, the J gene TRBJ1-1; no clear D gene. V was clipped by 7 bases and J by 0 bases, with 9 bases between them. Looked up from germline, CDR1 is SQVTM and CDR2 is ANQGSEA. There are 12 residues in the CDR3. CDR3 DNA: TGCAGCGCCGGTCCGGTGAACACTGAAGCTTTCTTT. This sequence encodes CSAGPVNTEAFF.

The sample holds many counts of this clonotype. The chain links TRBV10-1 to TRBJ1-1; no reliable D call. Germline CDR1 WNHNN, CDR2 SYGVQD (reference sequence). CDR3 size: 13 residues. The V gene lost 6 bases and the J gene lost 0 bases, with 8 bases spanning the gap. The CDR3 coding sequence is TGCGCCAGCAGCGGGCCCATGAACACTGAAGCTTTCTTT. It specifies CASSGPMNTEAFF.

The chain has TRBV19 and TRBJ1-1; D not resolved. V gave up 4 bases and J gave up 4 bases, with 13 bases separating them. The V gene's germline CDR1 is LNHDA and CDR2 SQIVND (reference sequence). The CDR3 is made up of 14 amino acids. The CDR3 region is CASSTTPWGTEAFF. In DNA, the CDR3 is TGTGCCAGTAGTACAACCCCCTGGGGCACTGAAGCTTTCTTT.

This chain uses TRBV4-1 with TRBJ2-2, with 9 bases that match TRBD2. The CDR3 totals 21 residues. With V trimmed by 0 bases and J by 0 bases, 14 bases remained unmatched. Germline V gene lookup returns CDR1 MGHRA and CDR2 YSYEKL. The CDR3 reads CASSQEWIGLAGQTNTGELFF. In DNA, the CDR3 is TGCGCCAGCAGCCAAGAGTGGATTGGGCTAGCGGGACAGACGAACACCGGGGAGCTGTTTTTT.

This clonotype was seen at least ten times. V usage is TRBV29-1 and J usage is TRBJ2-5, with 7 bases fitting TRBD1. Germline loops: CDR1 SQVTM, CDR2 ANQGSEA. The J segment lost 5 bases and the V segment lost 5 bases, leaving 11 bases of the junction unmatched. This CDR3 is 14 amino acids long. CDR3 nucleotides: TGCAGCGTTTGCCCCGAAGGGGGCTGGGAGACCCAGTACTTC. It translates to CSVCPEGGWETQYF.

This CDR3 is CSARQGQYQETQYF. The CDR3 DNA is TGCAGTGCTAGACAGGGCCAGTACCAAGAGACCCAGTACTTC. V usage is TRBV20-1 and J usage is TRBJ2-5; the D gene is possibly TRBD1 (5 bases). The CDR3 has 14 residues. Trimming shortened V by 2 bases and J by 0 bases, and 10 bases separated the two germline ends. The germline CDR1 and CDR2 sequences are DFQATT and SNEGSKA (reference sequence).

This clonotype was observed a handful of times. This chain links TRBV28 with TRBJ1-5; TRBD1 matches at 7 bases. Germline-derived CDR1 and CDR2 are MDHEN and SYDVKM. The J segment lost 2 bases and the V segment lost 4 bases, leaving 8 bases of the junction unmatched. The CDR3 has 16 amino acids. The CDR3 loop reads CASSSDRDSRNQPQHF. The CDR3 DNA reads TGTGCCAGCAGTTCAGACCGGGACAGCCGCAATCAGCCCCAGCATTTT.

This clonotype was picked up a small number of times. V gene TRBV5-1 combines with J gene TRBJ2-7; 7 nucleotides line up with TRBD2. This CDR3 contains 15 residues. The V segment lost 4 bases and the J segment 0 bases; nucleotides outside the gene matches: 7. Germline values: CDR1 SGHRS, CDR2 YFSETQ. In DNA, the CDR3 is TGCGCCAGCAGCCCAACCGCGGGGGACTCCTACGAGCAGTACGTC. Translation gives CASSPTAGDSYEQYV.

This clonotype was found many times. The chain uses TRBV5-1 and TRBJ2-1, with D tentatively TRBD2 (6 bases). The CDR3 contains 13 residues. The V and J ends lost 1 base and 7 bases respectively, with 9 bases between them. Germline-derived CDR1 and CDR2 are SGHRS and YFSETQ. CDR3 in DNA: TGCGCCAGCAGCTTGCCTCGGGGGAATGAGCAGTTCTTC. Translating gives CASSLPRGNEQFF.

V is TRBV24-1 and J is TRBJ2-5; D may be TRBD2 (5 bases). V was trimmed by 6 bases and J by 5 bases, leaving 9 bases between them. The germline V gene encodes CDR1 KGHDR and CDR2 SFDVKD. This CDR3 contains 12 residues. CDR3 in amino acids: CATSQRAETQYF. The CDR3 nucleotides are TGTGCCACCAGTCAGAGGGCTGAGACCCAGTACTTC.

The rearrangement uses TRBV9 and TRBJ2-1; 9 nucleotides line up with TRBD1. The trim removed 3 bases at V and 6 bases at J, leaving 1 base unmatched. The CDR3 contains 13 residues. Germline values: CDR1 SGDLS, CDR2 YYNGEE. The chain's CDR3 is CASSDRGLNEQFF. The CDR3 DNA is TGTGCCAGCAGCGACAGGGGGCTCAATGAGCAGTTCTTC.

This clonotype was counted at least ten times. The chain links TRBV6-5 to TRBJ2-7, with 8 bases matching TRBD1. The CDR3 sequence is 17 residues long. CDR1 and CDR2 from the germline V gene are MNHEY and SVGAGI. The trim removed 4 bases at V and 4 bases at J, leaving 15 bases unmatched. Written as DNA, the CDR3 is TGTGCCAGCAGTTCCCTAATCTTCGGGACAGGACCATACGAGCAGTACTTC. Protein: CASSSLIFGTGPYEQYF.